The source of this T cell receptor (beta chain) is a study of CD8+ T cells in alopecia areata. Study as a whole: Among treated patients, oral tofacitinib was administered at 5 to 10 mg twice daily. Findings and caveats of the study: With patients, TCR sharing proved less clear than in mice, a difference possibly related to HLA. Persistence in scalp and blood during tofacitinib was observed for many expanded lesional clones. Expanded CD8+ clones among the top 100, as well as scalp clonality, were significantly decreased by tofacitinib.

Documented treatment: oral pan-JAK inhibitor, 5-10 mg twice daily. RNA was extracted and reverse transcribed into cDNA as the sequencing template. Measured with immunoSEQ multiplex PCR; TCRdb has only the in-frame clones, and not every one. The table has roughly 200,000 clones, around half seen once. About this clone itself: Its antigen remains unknown.

The specimen comprised CD8+ T cells sorted from blood, sampled at week 24, from a patient treated with tofacitinib. This sequence was found in a human donor with alopecia areata.

The DNA of the CDR3 is TGTGCCAGCAGTGAATTAGGGAGCTCCTACAATGAGCAGTTCTTC. It is translated as CASSELGSSYNEQFF. The rearrangement joins TRBV6-1 to TRBJ2-1; D possibly corresponds to TRBD2 (5 bases). CDR1 and CDR2 (germline): MNHNS, SASEGT. Deletions cut 2 bases from V and 0 bases from J, with 8 bases between. The CDR3 totals 15 residues.